Sequencing of this T cell receptor (beta chain) was carried out in a study of blood T cells in healthy people across ages (dated by TCRdb to between 2015 and 2016). Regarding the complete study: Template switching captured roughly one uniquely barcoded TCR beta cDNA molecule per two T cells in model experiments. Using deep sequencing normalized with unique cDNA molecular identifiers, the study measured how TCR beta repertoire diversity changes with age. Donors were grouped into four age groups: young (average 16 years), middle-aged (under 40), aged (62) and long-lived (just over 80). To avoid experimental bias, donors of different ages were spread randomly across the sequencing lanes. Two additional independent replicas of 1 million unique cDNA reads from the same blood draw were analyzed for two donors (one aged 18 to 30 and one aged 80 or older). The research as a whole found: Observed TCR beta diversity per million T cells fell roughly linearly with age, and a significant reduction was already apparent by age about 38. Donor CMV infection status was unknown, potentially confounding age-related changes in expanded clonotypes. The percentage of naive T cells measured by flow cytometry correlated strongly with observed TCR beta diversity. Compared with the aged group, the long-lived group had more naive CD4+ T cells, fewer expanded clones and increased TCR diversity, suggesting age selection. Estimates of total diversity based on one million sequenced T cells were regarded as lower bounds and as underestimates. Bulk unsorted PBMC profiling prevented conclusive comparison of naive and antigen-experienced compartments.

Including the terminal cysteine and phenylalanine, the CDR3 comprises 14 residues. Kept here is only the CDR3 DNA, which spans 42 bases and is read in frame from base 1. The germline ends are 10 bases apart after V is trimmed by 5 bases and J by 0 bases. CDR1 and CDR2, per the germline V gene, are SGHRS and YFSETQ. In this sample, this clonotype turned up a few times. Its binding antigen is unknown. Base qualities are not recorded, but no much larger clone differs from it by a single base. The library was obtained by 5' RACE. Sequenced on an Illumina HiSeq 2500. The second PCR ran for about 6 to 11 cycles and used a J-beta primer mix along with a sample-barcoded 5' primer. A template-switch 5' adaptor carrying 12 random nucleotides introduced a unique molecular identifier onto each TCR beta cDNA molecule. Each sample yielded at least 2.5 million CDR3-containing paired-end reads. First-strand cDNA was synthesized from all RNA with the Mint cDNA synthesis kit, primed by a TRBC-specific oligonucleotide. Following uracil-DNA glycosylase treatment, all cDNA underwent a first 18-cycle PCR with the universal primers M1SS and BC2_uni_R. Per the source publication's procedure: For normalization, 1 million high-quality reads, each with a distinct molecular identifier, were randomly selected from each sample. Instead of being binned into consensus sequences, reads with shared molecular identifiers were discarded. MiTCR, set to a Q25 quality threshold and the strictest error-elimination algorithm, was used for CDR3 identification, clonotype clustering and error correction. A nonparametric unseen species model with Euler transformation was used to estimate a lower bound on total TCR beta diversity. TCRdb handled the public reads itself, with Q25 trimming in fastp and clone calling in MiXCR, and kept productive beta chains. Rows are combined by CDR3 protein, so each entry shows the most common genes and DNA. The authors' filters were not applied to this entry. For this sample there are roughly 1,500,000 distinct CDR3 sequences; 30% to 35% appear just once. Around 11% of the sample goes to the ten largest clones.

Donors were 39 systemically healthy Caucasian individuals from Russia aged 6 to 90 years. Around 10 milliliters of peripheral blood were collected from each donor into EDTA-treated Vacutainer tubes. PBMCs were isolated by Ficoll-Paque density-gradient centrifugation, with at least 7 million obtained per sample. Trizol reagent was used to extract total RNA from the PBMCs, yielding at least 5.5 micrograms per sample. For every donor, an aliquot of PBMCs went through flow cytometry to measure the percentages of naive CD45RAhigh/CD27high T cells. The sample comprised blood. The TCR sequence derives from a young woman in good health. In this chain, TRBV5-1 is recombined with TRBJ2-3; a tentative D match to TRBD2 spans 5 bases. The CDR3 corresponds to CASRDFDSTDTQYF. The sequenced DNA is TGCGCCAGCAGGGACTTCGACAGCACAGATACGCAGTATTTT.